Presented here are 32 T cell receptor beta chains from one specimen sequenced in a study of cytomegalovirus exposure and HLA in healthy donors. PCR used 60 Vbeta primers and 13 Jbeta primers. Assay: immunoSEQ multiplex PCR; the TCRdb copy retains only in-frame clones and omits some. The table lists 70,000 to 85,000 clones, 70% to 85% of them singletons. The sample was PBMCs. Source of these receptors: a man aged 40-49 years in good health and CMV-seropositive.

The rearrangement links TRBV10-1 to TRBJ1-1; the D gene is possibly TRBD1 (6 bases). This CDR3 is 16 amino acids long. The V gene's germline CDR1 is WNHNN and CDR2 SYGVQD (reference sequence). V lost 2 bases and J lost 0, with 13 bases in between. CDR3 residues: CASSEEQGGVNTEAFF. For the CDR3, the DNA is TGCGCCAGCAGTGAGGAACAGGGAGGGGTGAACACTGAAGCTTTCTTT.

The chain links TRBV19 to TRBJ2-7; 7 bases align to TRBD2. The length of the CDR3 is 13 residues. CDR1 and CDR2 (germline): LNHDA, SQIVND (reference sequence). The J segment lost 5 bases and the V segment lost 3 bases, leaving 4 bases of the junction unmatched. CDR3 residues: CASSMVAGDEQYF. The CDR3 coding sequence is TGTGCCAGTAGTATGGTCGCGGGGGACGAGCAGTACTTC.

The chain has TRBV6-1 and TRBJ2-2; a weak D match, TRBD1 (5 bases). V lost 4 bases to trimming and J lost 2 bases, with 11 bases between them. This CDR3 has 15 residues. The germline V gene encodes CDR1 MNHNS and CDR2 SASEGT. This chain's CDR3 is CASSVQEPNTGELFF. The CDR3 DNA reads as TGTGCCAGCAGTGTACAGGAACCCAACACCGGGGAGCTGTTTTTT.

The rearrangement joins TRBV18 to TRBJ2-7, with 10 bases that match TRBD1. The germline gives CDR1 KGHSH, CDR2 LQKENI. The CDR3 sequence is 14 residues long. With V trimmed by 5 bases and J by 5 bases, 6 bases remained unmatched. CDR3 protein: CASSIGQGGNEQYF. CDR3 coding DNA: TGTGCCAGCTCAATAGGACAGGGGGGCAACGAGCAGTACTTC.

The V and J genes are TRBV18 and TRBJ2-5; 7 bases align to TRBD2. In germline, CDR1 is KGHSH, CDR2 LQKENI. Trimming took 3 bases from V and 5 from J; bases not matched to a gene: 3. The CDR3 runs 13 residues. The CDR3 coding sequence is TGTGCCAGCTCACCTGGACTAGAGGAGACCCAGTACTTC. Residues: CASSPGLEETQYF.

The chain links TRBV21-1 to TRBJ2-3; whether TRBD1, the table's D call, matches the DNA was not checked. TRBV21-1 is reported as a pseudogene. The CDR3 extends over 17 amino acids. Here the CDR3 DNA reads TGTGCCAGCAGTCCATGCACAGGGGGGAAAAGCACAGATACGCAGTATTTT. It specifies CASSPCTGGKSTDTQYF.

V is TRBV18 and J is TRBJ1-1; tentatively, D is TRBD1 (6 bases). CDR1 is KGHSH and CDR2 is LQKENI in the germline V gene. Trimming took off 3 bases at V and 4 bases at J, with 9 bases between the two ends. This CDR3 comprises 13 residues. The CDR3 DNA reads TGTGCCAGCTCACCTCCAGGGGCCACTGAAGCTTTCTTT. Translated: CASSPPGATEAFF.

V gene TRBV28 combines with J gene TRBJ1-5; D might be TRBD1 (5 bases). The CDR3 has 15 amino acids. Germline lookup yields CDR1 MDHEN and CDR2 SYDVKM. The V end lost 7 bases, the J end lost 1 base, and 14 bases lay between the germline ends. Written as DNA, the CDR3 is TGTGCCAGCATTAAGGGACTCGGGAGCAATCAGCCCCAGCATTTT. This encodes CASIKGLGSNQPQHF. Complete variable domain (other parts from reference TRBV28 and TRBJ1-5): DVKVTQSSRYLVKRTGEKVFLECVQDMDHENMFWYRQDPGLGLRLIYFSYDVKMKEKGDIPEGYSVSREKKERFSLILESASTNQTSMYLCASIKGLGSNQPQHFGDGTRLSIL.

The genes are TRBV6-1 and TRBJ1-5; D not certain. This CDR3 contains 14 residues. Germline V gene lookup returns CDR1 MNHNS and CDR2 SASEGT. The V end lost 4 bases, the J end lost 2 bases, and 9 bases lay between the germline ends. The CDR3 DNA sequence: TGTGCCAGCAGTGTCGGGTCTCGCAATCAGCCCCAGCATTTT. Translated, it gives CASSVGSRNQPQHF.

The CDR3 is CASSKGGNQPQHF. In DNA form, the CDR3 reads TGTGCCAGCAGCAAAGGGGGAAATCAGCCCCAGCATTTT. The rearrangement uses TRBV9 and TRBJ1-5; weak D call: TRBD1 (6 bases). V was pared by 4 bases and J by 4 bases, with 9 bases between. This CDR3 is built from 13 residues. Germline V lookup: CDR1 SGDLS, CDR2 YYNGEE.

V usage is TRBV30 and J usage is TRBJ2-7; no firm D call. CDR1 and CDR2 from the germline V gene are GTSNPN and SVGIG (reference sequence). The CDR3 length is 16 residues. The V gene lost 0 bases and the J gene lost 5 bases, with 20 bases spanning the gap. CDR3 DNA: TGTGCCTGGAGTGTCCCCCCTGGCGGCGGTAAGGACGAGCAGTACTTC. As protein: CAWSVPPGGGKDEQYF.

The chain recombines TRBV30 with TRBJ2-7; 8 bases agree with TRBD2. In germline, CDR1 is GTSNPN, CDR2 SVGIG (reference sequence). This CDR3 spans 17 amino acids. V lost 1 base to trimming and J lost 2 bases; unmatched junction nucleotides: 13. CDR3 bases: TGTGCCTGGAGTGGCGGGACTAGTGATATTGTCCCCTACGAGCAGTACTTC. This translates into CAWSGGTSDIVPYEQYF.

The chain employs TRBV11-2 and TRBJ2-1; 7 bases map to TRBD2. V shed 11 bases and J 3 bases; nucleotides not matched to a gene: 10. This CDR3 has 14 residues. CDR1 and CDR2 from the germline V gene are SGHAT and FQNNGV. As DNA, the CDR3 is TGTGCCTCTAGGGGAGGGCTGAGCTACAATGAGCAGTTCTTC. This sequence encodes CASRGGLSYNEQFF.

The rearrangement uses TRBV7-8 and TRBJ2-7, with TRBD2 matching over 10 bases. CDR3 length equals 14 residues. V gave up 4 bases and J gave up 6 bases; unmatched junction bases: 6. CDR1 is SGHVS and CDR2 is FQNEAQ in the germline V gene. The CDR3 DNA reads as TGTGCCAGCAGCTCTAGCGGGAGTTATGGCGAGCAGTACTTC. Amino acids: CASSSSGSYGEQYF.

The rearrangement links TRBV29-1 to TRBJ2-3, with D possibly matching TRBD2 (7 bases). There are 14 residues in the CDR3. CDR1 SQVTM and CDR2 ANQGSEA come from the germline V gene. With 2 bases removed from V and 11 bases from J, the gap between germline ends came to 20 bases. The chain's CDR3 is CSVELGGASGGQYF. CDR3 DNA: TGCAGCGTTGAATTGGGGGGGGCCTCTGGAGGGCAGTATTTT.

The chain is built from TRBV6-1 and TRBJ1-5; D unresolved. Per the germline V gene, CDR1 is MNHNS and CDR2 is SASEGT. The V gene lost 8 bases and the J gene lost 3 bases, with 11 bases spanning the gap. This CDR3 has 13 residues. DNA of the CDR3: TGTGCCAGCGACGAGGGCAACAATCAGCCCCAGCATTTT. This codes for CASDEGNNQPQHF.

The chain links TRBV25-1 to TRBJ1-2; no clear D gene. Trimming removed 9 bases from V and 0 bases from J, with 5 bases in between. The germline CDR1 and CDR2 sequences are MGHDK and SYGVNS. The CDR3 totals 11 residues. For the CDR3, the DNA is TGTGCCAGTCACTCTAACTATGGCTACACCTTC. Translating gives CASHSNYGYTF.

This rearrangement joins TRBV4-2 to TRBJ2-3; 15 bases are a match to TRBD2. Germline CDR1 is LGHNA and CDR2 is YNFKEQ. V shed 1 base and J 6 bases; nucleotides not matched to a gene: 5. The CDR3 contains 17 residues. As DNA, the CDR3 is TGTGCCAGCAGCCAAGTAGGGACTAGCGGGGGGCTGGATACGCAGTATTTT. The encoded protein is CASSQVGTSGGLDTQYF.

The V gene is TRBV18, the J gene TRBJ2-7, with 9 nucleotides matching TRBD1. The CDR3 runs 14 residues. V lost 5 bases, J lost 3 bases, and 5 bases stayed unmatched. CDR1 KGHSH and CDR2 LQKENI come from the germline V gene. CDR3 amino acids: CASSLGQGGYEQYF. The CDR3 DNA follows: TGTGCCAGCTCATTGGGACAGGGTGGCTACGAGCAGTACTTC.

This clone has only one observation. The rearrangement links TRBV10-1 to TRBJ1-1; weak D call: TRBD1 (5 bases). Germline assignment: CDR1 WNHNN and CDR2 SYGVQD (reference sequence). Trimming left V 0 bases short and J 1 base short, with 18 bases between. The CDR3 runs to 18 residues. CDR3 in DNA: TGCGCCAGCAGTGAGTCGGGGAGGGGTCGAGAGGGGAACACTGAAGCTTTCTTT. Its protein is CASSESGRGREGNTEAFF.

V usage is TRBV27 and J usage is TRBJ1-2; D remains unclear. Germline CDR1 and CDR2: MNHEY and SMNVEV (reference sequence). This CDR3 comprises 16 residues. V gave up 2 bases and J gave up 0 bases, with 13 bases separating them. CDR3 amino acids: CASSLRSLGANYGYTF. Written as DNA, the CDR3 is TGTGCCAGCAGTTTACGCAGCCTAGGAGCTAACTATGGCTACACCTTC.

V gene TRBV29-1 combines with J gene TRBJ2-3; TRBD2 matches 10 bases. The V and J ends lost 5 bases and 6 bases, in that order; junction bases with no gene match: 5. Germline V gives CDR1 SQVTM, CDR2 ANQGSEA. The CDR3 length is 13 residues. Written as DNA, the CDR3 is TGCAGCGTTAAGCGGGGGGGCCCTGATACGCAGTATTTT. Its protein is CSVKRGGPDTQYF.

The V and J genes are TRBV7-9 and TRBJ1-5; 7 nucleotides align to TRBD1. Germline values: CDR1 SEHNR, CDR2 FQNEAQ (reference sequence). CDR3 size: 15 residues. Trimming at V came to 2 bases and at J to 6 bases, leaving 7 bases not matched to a gene. The CDR3 sequence: CASSLQGGSGQPQHF. DNA of the CDR3: TGTGCCAGCAGCTTACAGGGGGGCTCTGGTCAGCCCCAGCATTTT.

This chain joins TRBV7-8 and TRBJ2-7; 7 bases line up with TRBD1. Germline V gene lookup returns CDR1 SGHVS and CDR2 FQNEAQ. The junction had 10 bases not matched to a gene; V was cut back by 5 bases and J by 3 bases. CDR3 length equals 15 residues. The CDR3 region has the DNA TGTGCCAGCAGCACGATGACAGGGTTGGGCTACGAGCAGTACTTC. The encoded protein is CASSTMTGLGYEQYF.

J is TRBJ1-2 and V is TRBV7-2, with a tentative D call TRBD1 (6 bases). The CDR3 length is 14 residues. The germline CDR1 and CDR2 sequences are SGHTA and FQGNSA. Trimming removed 2 bases at V and 8 bases at J, with 15 bases between. CDR3 loop: CASSLRQVQGGYTF. Written as DNA, the CDR3 is TGTGCCAGCAGCTTAAGACAGGTACAGGGCGGCTACACCTTC.

The rearrangement links TRBV5-6 to TRBJ2-5; 7 nucleotides line up with TRBD1. In germline, CDR1 is SGHDT, CDR2 YYEEEE. The CDR3 is 15 residues long. The J segment lost 0 bases and the V segment lost 4 bases, leaving 6 bases of the junction unmatched. The CDR3 sequence is CASSTPGQYQETQYF. The CDR3 DNA sequence: TGTGCCAGCAGCACACCGGGACAGTACCAAGAGACCCAGTACTTC.

This clone is a singleton in its sample. CDR3 sequence: CASSSYLGQELSYEQYF. CDR3 bases: TGTGCCAGCAGCTCTTACCTAGGACAGGAACTCTCCTACGAGCAGTACTTC. The chain uses TRBV5-7 and TRBJ2-7; 7 bases fit TRBD1. TRBV5-7 is an ORF for which the function is uncertain. This CDR3 region has 17 residues. With V trimmed by 3 bases and J by 0 bases, 12 bases remained unmatched.

This clone was recorded a few times. This chain connects TRBV6-1 to TRBJ1-3; 9 bases fit TRBD1. This CDR3 has 15 amino acids. Germline V CDR1 and CDR2: MNHNS, SASEGT. V shed 8 bases and J 0 bases; nucleotides not matched to a gene: 5. The CDR3 DNA follows: TGTGCCAGCGGCCGGGGACAGGGCTCTGGAAACACCATATATTTT. This translates into CASGRGQGSGNTIYF.

This clone has more than one count but fewer than ten. The CDR3 nucleotides are TGTGCCAGCGCCGATCAGGGCTACGAGCAGTACTTC. Residues: CASADQGYEQYF. The chain combines TRBV6-6 with TRBJ2-7; D is possibly TRBD1 (5 bases). This CDR3 region has 12 residues. Per the germline V gene, CDR1 is MNHNY and CDR2 is SVGAGI (reference sequence). V was clipped by 8 bases and J by 3 bases, with 11 bases between them.

The gene calls are TRBV9 and TRBJ2-3; 10 bases fit TRBD2. CDR1 is SGDLS and CDR2 is YYNGEE in the germline V gene. The V gene end was trimmed by 4 bases and the J gene end by 5 bases; junction bases not matched to a gene: 4. The CDR3 is 14 amino acids. The CDR3 region is CASSPSSGRDTQYF. DNA for the CDR3: TGTGCCAGCAGCCCGTCTAGCGGGAGAGATACGCAGTATTTT.

V and J are TRBV28 and TRBJ1-5; D is uncertain. From germline, CDR1 is MDHEN and CDR2 SYDVKM. The CDR3 spans 14 residues. Deletions cut 4 bases from V and 12 bases from J, with 19 bases between. CDR3 sequence (DNA): TGTGCCAGCAGTTACCCCGTGCCCAGTAGCAGCCAGCATTTT. It specifies CASSYPVPSSSQHF.

This clone came up a few times. This rearrangement joins TRBV18 to TRBJ1-1; tentatively, D is TRBD1 (6 bases). The CDR3 runs 15 residues. Germline values: CDR1 KGHSH, CDR2 LQKENI. Trimming cost V 6 bases and J 1 base, with 15 bases left between them. The CDR3 nucleotides read TGTGCCAGCTCTCCCTCCCTGGACAGGAACACTGAAGCTTTCTTT. It translates to CASSPSLDRNTEAFF.